This TCR beta chain originates from a study of shared T cell receptors in the human thymus. V lost 4 bases to trimming and J lost 5 bases, with 3 bases between them. The germline CDR1 and CDR2 sequences are MNHEY and SMNVEV (reference sequence). The CDR3 totals 11 residues. As concerns this clone: The same CDR3 arises from other DNA sequences in this sample as well.

Assay used: immunoSEQ multiplex PCR; TCRdb lists only in-frame clones, some missing. The sample contains hundreds of thousands of clones, 70% to 90% of which appear only once. The same specimen was also included in a second study, on human thymus T cells. In that study: Samples came from healthy Finnish infants during open corrective cardiac surgery. Resections from corrective heart surgery provided thymus tissue. What appeared biased in thymic and blood repertoires was the usage of V and J genes. Reports from related research described highly overlapping thymic repertoires among unrelated individuals.

The genes are TRBV27 and TRBJ2-1; D not resolved. The TCR sequence derives from a boy younger than two with a congenital heart defect. Sequenced sample: thymocytes. CDR3 nucleotide sequence: TGTGCCAGCAGTTCCAACAATGAGCAGTTCTTC. Protein: CASSSNNEQFF.